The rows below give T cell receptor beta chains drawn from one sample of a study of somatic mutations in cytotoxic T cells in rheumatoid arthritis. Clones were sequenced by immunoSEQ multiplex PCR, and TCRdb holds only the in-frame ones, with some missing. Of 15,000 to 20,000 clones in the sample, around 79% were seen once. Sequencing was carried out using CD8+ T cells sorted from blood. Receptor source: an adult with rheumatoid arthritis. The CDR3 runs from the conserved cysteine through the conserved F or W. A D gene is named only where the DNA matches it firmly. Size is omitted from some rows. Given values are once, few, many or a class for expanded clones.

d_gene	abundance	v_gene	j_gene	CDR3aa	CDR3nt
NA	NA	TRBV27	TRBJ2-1	CASSLGQNEQFF	TGTGCCAGCAGTCTGGGGCAGAATGAGCAGTTCTTC
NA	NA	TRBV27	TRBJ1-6	CASGDIPNSPLHF	TGTGCCAGCGGGGACATCCCTAATTCACCCCTCCACTTT
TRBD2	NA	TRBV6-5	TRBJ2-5	CASSFTSVPKETQYF	TGTGCCAGCAGTTTCACTAGCGTGCCGAAAGAGACCCAGTACTTC
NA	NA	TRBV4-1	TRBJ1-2	CASSQGFNWANGYTF	TGCGCCAGCAGCCAAGGGTTCAATTGGGCGAATGGCTACACCTTC
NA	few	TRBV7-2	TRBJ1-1	CASSLGSDRLMDF	TGTGCCAGCAGCTTAGGATCAGACCGTCTCATGGACTTT
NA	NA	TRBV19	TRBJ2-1	CASSSRNEQFF	TGTGCCAGTAGTTCCCGGAATGAGCAGTTCTTC
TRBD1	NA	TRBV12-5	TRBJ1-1	CASGLSAGGNPHSEAFF	TGTGCTAGTGGTTTGTCCGCAGGGGGTAATCCACACTCTGAAGCTTTCTTT
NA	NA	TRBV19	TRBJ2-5	CASSTGWTQYF	TGTGCCAGTAGTACCGGGTGGACCCAGTACTTC
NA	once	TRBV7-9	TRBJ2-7	CASSPLENAYEQYF	TGTGCCAGCAGCCCCCTCGAGAACGCCTACGAGCAGTACTTC
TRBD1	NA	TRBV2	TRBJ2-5	CASRLTGREETQYF	TGTGCCAGCAGATTGACAGGGCGAGAAGAGACCCAGTACTTC
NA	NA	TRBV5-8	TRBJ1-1	CASTILNTEAFF	TGTGCCAGCACCATCCTGAACACTGAAGCTTTCTTT
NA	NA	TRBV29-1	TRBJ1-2	CSVGEGQGDYTF	TGCAGCGTTGGGGAGGGACAAGGAGACTACACCTTC
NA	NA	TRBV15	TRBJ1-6	CATSKRQSSYNSPLHF	TGTGCCACCAGCAAGAGACAGAGCTCCTATAATTCACCCCTCCACTTT
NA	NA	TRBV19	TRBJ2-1	CASSIAQGPSYNGQFF	TGTGCCAGTAGTATCGCTCAGGGGCCTTCCTACAATGGGCAGTTCTTC
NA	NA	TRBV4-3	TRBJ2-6	CASSQDGLTGANVLTF	TGCGCCAGCAGCCAAGATGGACTAACTGGGGCCAACGTCCTGACTTTC
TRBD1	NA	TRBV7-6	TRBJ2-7	CASSFTYRGYEQYF	TGTGCCAGCAGCTTTACTTACAGGGGATACGAGCAGTACTTC
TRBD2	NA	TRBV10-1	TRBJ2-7	CEKTPKREIPYEQYF	TGCGAAAAGACCCCCAAGCGGGAGATTCCCTACGAGCAGTACTTC